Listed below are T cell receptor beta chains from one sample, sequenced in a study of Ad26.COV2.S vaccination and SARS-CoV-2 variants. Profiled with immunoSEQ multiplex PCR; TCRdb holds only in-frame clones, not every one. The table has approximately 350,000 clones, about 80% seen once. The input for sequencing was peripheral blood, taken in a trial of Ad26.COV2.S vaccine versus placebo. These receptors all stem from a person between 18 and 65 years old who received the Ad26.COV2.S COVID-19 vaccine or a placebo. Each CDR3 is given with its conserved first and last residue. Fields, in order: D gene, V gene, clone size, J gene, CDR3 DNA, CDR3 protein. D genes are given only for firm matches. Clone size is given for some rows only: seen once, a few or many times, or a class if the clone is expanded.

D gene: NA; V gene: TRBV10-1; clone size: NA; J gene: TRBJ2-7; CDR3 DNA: TGCGCCAGCAGTGCCTCGCAGGCCTCCTACGAGCAGTACTTC; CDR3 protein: CASSASQASYEQYF
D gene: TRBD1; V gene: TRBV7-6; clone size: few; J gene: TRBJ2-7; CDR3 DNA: TGTGCCAGCAGCTTAAGACCGACAGGGGCCTACGAGCAGTACTTC; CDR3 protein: CASSLRPTGAYEQYF
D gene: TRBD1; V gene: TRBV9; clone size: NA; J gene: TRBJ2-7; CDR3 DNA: TGTGCCAGCAGCCCCCAGACAGGGATCCCGTCCGAGCAGTACTTC; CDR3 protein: CASSPQTGIPSEQYF
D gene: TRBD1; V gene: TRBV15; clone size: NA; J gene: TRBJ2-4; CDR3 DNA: TGTGCCACCAGCAGGGATACAGGGGGGAGGTACTTC; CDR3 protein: CATSRDTGGRYF
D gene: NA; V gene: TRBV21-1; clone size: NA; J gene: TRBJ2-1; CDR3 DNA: TGTGCCAGCAGCAGGCCGACTAGCGGGGGGTCGTTAAAGTACAATGAGCAGTTCTTC; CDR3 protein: CASSRPTSGGSLKYNEQFF
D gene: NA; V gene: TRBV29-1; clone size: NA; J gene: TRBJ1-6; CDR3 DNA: TGCAGCGCCTCATCCGGGATCTGGGGTTCACCCCTCCACTTT; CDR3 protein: CSASSGIWGSPLHF
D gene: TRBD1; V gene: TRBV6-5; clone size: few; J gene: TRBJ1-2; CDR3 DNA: TGTGCCAGCAGTTTCGACTTACAGGGGGTCTATGGCTACACCTTC; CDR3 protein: CASSFDLQGVYGYTF
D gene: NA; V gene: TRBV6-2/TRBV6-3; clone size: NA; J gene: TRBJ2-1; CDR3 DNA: TGTGCCAGCAGTTATCAGGCTTTTGGGGCGGAAGAGCAGTTCTTC; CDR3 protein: CASSYQAFGAEEQFF
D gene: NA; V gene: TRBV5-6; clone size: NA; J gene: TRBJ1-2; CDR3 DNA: TGTGCCAGCAGCTTCCAGCTAGTTTTTAACTATGGCTACTCCTTC; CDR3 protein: CASSFQLVFNYGYSF
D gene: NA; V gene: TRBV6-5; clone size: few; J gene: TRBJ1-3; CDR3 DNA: TGTGCCAGCGGTATGGGGTTCTCAGGAAACACCATATATTTT; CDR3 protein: CASGMGFSGNTIYF
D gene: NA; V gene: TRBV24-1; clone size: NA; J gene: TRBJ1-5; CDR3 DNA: TGTGCCACCAGTGACGTCGGGACACCCCAGCCCCAGCATTTT; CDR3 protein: CATSDVGTPQPQHF
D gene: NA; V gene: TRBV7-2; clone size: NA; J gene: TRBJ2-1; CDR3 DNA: TGTGCCAGCACCCCACGGGGGTACAATGAGCAGTTCTTC; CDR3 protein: CASTPRGYNEQFF
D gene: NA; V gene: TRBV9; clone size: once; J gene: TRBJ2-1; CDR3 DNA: TGTGCCAGCACCCCAGGGAAGGACAATGAGCAGTTCTTC; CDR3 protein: CASTPGKDNEQFF